This TCR beta chain was observed in a study of blood T cell repertoires in COVID-19. Across the whole study: The United States, Italy and Spain supplied acute and convalescent COVID-19 samples.

Germline V gene data show CDR1 as KGHDR and CDR2 as SFDVKD. The V and J ends lost 3 bases and 1 base respectively, with 12 bases between them. The CDR3 is 16 residues long. The protocol was immunoSEQ multiplex PCR, while the TCRdb copy is restricted to in-frame clones and leaves out a portion. This table has about 270,000 clones, roughly 91% appearing once. Participants reported their clinical history, and cohort assignment relied on those reports. Sequences were obtained from PBMCs or T cells enriched from blood (not recorded which). The chain couples TRBV24-1 to TRBJ2-1; no firm D call. This TCR was sampled from a woman aged 60 to 75 who had recovered from COVID-19. Here the CDR3 DNA reads TGTGCCACCAGTGATGGATGGCAGGCTTCCTACAATGAGCAGTTCTTC. Translating gives CATSDGWQASYNEQFF.